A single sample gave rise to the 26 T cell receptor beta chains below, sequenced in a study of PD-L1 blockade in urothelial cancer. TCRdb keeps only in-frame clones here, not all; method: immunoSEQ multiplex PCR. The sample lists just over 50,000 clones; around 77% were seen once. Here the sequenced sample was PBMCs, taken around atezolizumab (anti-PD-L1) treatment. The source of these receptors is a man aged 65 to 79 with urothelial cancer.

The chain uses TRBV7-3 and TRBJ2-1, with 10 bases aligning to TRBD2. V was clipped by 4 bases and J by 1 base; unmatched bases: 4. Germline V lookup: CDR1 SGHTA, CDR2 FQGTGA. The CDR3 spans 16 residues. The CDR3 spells CASSSQRGGSYNEQFF. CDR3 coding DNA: TGTGCCAGCAGCTCCCAGCGGGGGGGTTCCTACAATGAGCAGTTCTTC.

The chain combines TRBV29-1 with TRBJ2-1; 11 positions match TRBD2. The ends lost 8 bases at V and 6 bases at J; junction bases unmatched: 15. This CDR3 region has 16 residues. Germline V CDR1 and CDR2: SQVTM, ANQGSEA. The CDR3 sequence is CSSIGFLAGGANEQFF. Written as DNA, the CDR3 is TGCAGCTCCATAGGGTTTTTAGCGGGAGGGGCCAATGAGCAGTTCTTC.

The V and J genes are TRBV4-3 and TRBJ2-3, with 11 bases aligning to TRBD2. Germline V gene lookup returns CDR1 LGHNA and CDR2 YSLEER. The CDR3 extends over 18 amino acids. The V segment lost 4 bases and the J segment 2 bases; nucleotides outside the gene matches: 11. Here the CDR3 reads CASSPRWGGLAVTDTQYF. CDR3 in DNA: TGCGCCAGCAGCCCGAGGTGGGGGGGACTAGCGGTCACAGATACGCAGTATTTT.

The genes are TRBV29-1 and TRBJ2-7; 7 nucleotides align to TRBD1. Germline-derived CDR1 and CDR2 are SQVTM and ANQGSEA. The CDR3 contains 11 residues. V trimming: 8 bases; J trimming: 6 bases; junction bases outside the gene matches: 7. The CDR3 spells CSLRQGAEQYF. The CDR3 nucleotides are TGCAGCTTGCGACAGGGAGCCGAGCAGTACTTC.

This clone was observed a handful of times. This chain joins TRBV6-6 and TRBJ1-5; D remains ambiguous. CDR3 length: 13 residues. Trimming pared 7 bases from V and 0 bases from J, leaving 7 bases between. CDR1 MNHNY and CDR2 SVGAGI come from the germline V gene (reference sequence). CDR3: CASIDYSNQPQHF. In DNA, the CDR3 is TGTGCCAGCATAGATTATAGCAATCAGCCCCAGCATTTT.

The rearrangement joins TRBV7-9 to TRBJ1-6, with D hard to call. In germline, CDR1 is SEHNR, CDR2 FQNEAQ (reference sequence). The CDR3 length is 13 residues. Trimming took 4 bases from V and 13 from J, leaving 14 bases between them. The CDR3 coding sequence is TGTGCCAGCAGCTCGGGTTCTCCTATCCCCCTCCACTTT. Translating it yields CASSSGSPIPLHF.

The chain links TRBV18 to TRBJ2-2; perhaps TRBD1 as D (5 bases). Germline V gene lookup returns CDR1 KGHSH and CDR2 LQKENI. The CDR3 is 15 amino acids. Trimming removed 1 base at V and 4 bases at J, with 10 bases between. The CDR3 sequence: CASSPLQGGTGELFF. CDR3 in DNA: TGTGCCAGCTCACCACTTCAGGGCGGCACCGGGGAGCTGTTTTTT.

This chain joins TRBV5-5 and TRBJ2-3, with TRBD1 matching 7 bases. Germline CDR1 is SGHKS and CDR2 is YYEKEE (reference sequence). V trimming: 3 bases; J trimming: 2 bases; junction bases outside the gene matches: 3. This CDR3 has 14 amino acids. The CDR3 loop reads CASSSTGITDTQYF. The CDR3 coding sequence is TGTGCCAGCAGCTCGACAGGGATCACAGATACGCAGTATTTT.

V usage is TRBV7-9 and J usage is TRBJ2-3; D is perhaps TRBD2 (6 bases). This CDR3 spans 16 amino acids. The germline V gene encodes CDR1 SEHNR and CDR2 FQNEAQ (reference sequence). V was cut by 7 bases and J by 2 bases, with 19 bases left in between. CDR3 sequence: CASTLGGSRATDTQYF. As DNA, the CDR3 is TGTGCCAGCACCCTGGGAGGCTCCCGGGCCACAGATACGCAGTATTTT.

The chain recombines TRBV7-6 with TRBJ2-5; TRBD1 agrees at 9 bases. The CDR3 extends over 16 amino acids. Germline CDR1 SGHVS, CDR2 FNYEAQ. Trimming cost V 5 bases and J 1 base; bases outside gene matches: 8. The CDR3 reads CASSALQGAAQETQYF. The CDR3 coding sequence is TGTGCCAGCAGCGCGTTACAGGGGGCGGCCCAAGAGACCCAGTACTTC.

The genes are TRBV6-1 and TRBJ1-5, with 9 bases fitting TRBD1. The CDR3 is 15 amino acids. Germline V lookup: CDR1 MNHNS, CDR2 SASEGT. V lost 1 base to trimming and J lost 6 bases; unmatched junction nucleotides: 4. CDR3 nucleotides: TGTGCCAGCAGTGAAGACAGGGGGCGCGTTCAGCCCCAGCATTTT. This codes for CASSEDRGRVQPQHF.

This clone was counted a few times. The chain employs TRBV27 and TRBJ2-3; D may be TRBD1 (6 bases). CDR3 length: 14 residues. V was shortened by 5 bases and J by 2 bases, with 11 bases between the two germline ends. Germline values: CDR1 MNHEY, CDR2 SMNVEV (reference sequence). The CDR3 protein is CASSPGQNTDTQYF. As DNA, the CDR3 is TGTGCCAGCAGTCCCGGACAGAACACAGATACGCAGTATTTT.

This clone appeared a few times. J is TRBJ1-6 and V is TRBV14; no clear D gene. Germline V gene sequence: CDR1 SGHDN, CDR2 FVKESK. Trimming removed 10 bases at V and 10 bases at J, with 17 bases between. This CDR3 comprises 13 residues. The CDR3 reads CATSGDLRSPLHF. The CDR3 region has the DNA TGTGCCACCTCCGGGGATCTTAGATCACCCCTCCACTTT.

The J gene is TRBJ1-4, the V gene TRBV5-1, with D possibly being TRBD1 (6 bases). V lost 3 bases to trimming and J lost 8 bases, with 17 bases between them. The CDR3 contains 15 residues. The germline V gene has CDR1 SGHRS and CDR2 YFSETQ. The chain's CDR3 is CASSWQGNVYEKLFF. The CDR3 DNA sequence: TGCGCCAGCAGCTGGCAGGGGAATGTATACGAAAAACTGTTTTTT.

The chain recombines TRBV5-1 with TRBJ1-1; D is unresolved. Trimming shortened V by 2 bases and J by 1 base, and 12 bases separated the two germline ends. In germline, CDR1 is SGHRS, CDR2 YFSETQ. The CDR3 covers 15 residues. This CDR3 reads CASSLNVAGNTEAFF. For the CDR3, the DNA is TGCGCCAGCAGCTTAAATGTTGCAGGGAACACTGAAGCTTTCTTT.

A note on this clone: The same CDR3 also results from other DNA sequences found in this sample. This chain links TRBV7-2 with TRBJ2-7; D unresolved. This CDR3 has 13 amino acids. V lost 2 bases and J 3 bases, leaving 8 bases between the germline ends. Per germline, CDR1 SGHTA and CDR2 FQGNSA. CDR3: CASSLSRNYEQYF. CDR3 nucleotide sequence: TGTGCCAGCAGCTTATCTAGGAACTACGAGCAGTACTTC. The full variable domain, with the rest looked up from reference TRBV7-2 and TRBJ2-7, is GAGVSQSPSNKVTEKGKDVELRCDPISGHTALYWYRQSLGQGLEFLIYFQGNSAPDKSGLPSDRFSAERTGGSVSTLTIQRTQQEDSAVYLCASSLSRNYEQYFGPGTRLTVT.

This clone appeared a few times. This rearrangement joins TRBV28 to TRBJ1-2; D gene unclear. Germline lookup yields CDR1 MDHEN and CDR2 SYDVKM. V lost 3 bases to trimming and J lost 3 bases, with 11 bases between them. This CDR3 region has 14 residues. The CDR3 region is CASSFWRRYYGYTF. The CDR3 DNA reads TGTGCCAGCAGTTTCTGGAGGCGCTACTATGGCTACACCTTC.

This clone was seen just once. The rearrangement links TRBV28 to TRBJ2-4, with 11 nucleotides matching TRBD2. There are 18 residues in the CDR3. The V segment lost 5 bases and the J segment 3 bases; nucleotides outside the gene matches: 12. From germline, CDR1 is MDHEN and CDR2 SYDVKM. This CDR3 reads CASSLGLAAPSGKNIQYF. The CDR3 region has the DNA TGTGCCAGCAGTCTGGGACTAGCGGCCCCATCGGGCAAAAACATTCAGTACTTC.

In DNA, the CDR3 is TGTGCCAGCAGCCAAGCTCGAAGGAGGGGGCGAGGTACGCAGTATTTT. Translated: CASSQARRRGRGTQYF. The chain employs TRBV14 and TRBJ2-3; D possibly corresponds to TRBD1 (7 bases). Trimming took 1 base from V and 8 from J, leaving 19 bases between them. Per the germline V gene, CDR1 is SGHDN and CDR2 is FVKESK. This CDR3 is 16 amino acids long.

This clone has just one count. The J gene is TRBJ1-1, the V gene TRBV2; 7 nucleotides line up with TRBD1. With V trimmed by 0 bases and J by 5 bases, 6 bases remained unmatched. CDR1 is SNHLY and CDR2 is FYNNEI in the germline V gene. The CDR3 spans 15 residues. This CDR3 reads CASSEASEGATEAFF. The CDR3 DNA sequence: TGTGCCAGCAGTGAAGCGAGCGAGGGGGCGACTGAAGCTTTCTTT.

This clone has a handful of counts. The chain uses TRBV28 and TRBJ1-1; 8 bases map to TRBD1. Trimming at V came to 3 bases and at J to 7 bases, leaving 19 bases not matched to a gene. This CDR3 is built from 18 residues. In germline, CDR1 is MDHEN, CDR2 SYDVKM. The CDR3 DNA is TGTGCCAGCAGTTTCCCCCTCCTCCTTGACAGGGGAGGCGGTGAAGCTTTCTTT. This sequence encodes CASSFPLLLDRGGGEAFF.

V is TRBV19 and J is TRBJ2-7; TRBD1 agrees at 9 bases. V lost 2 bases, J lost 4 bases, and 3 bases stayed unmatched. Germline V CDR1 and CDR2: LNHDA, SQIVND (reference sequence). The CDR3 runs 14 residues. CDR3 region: CASSITGGRYEQYF. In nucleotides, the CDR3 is TGTGCCAGTAGTATAACAGGGGGCCGATACGAGCAGTACTTC. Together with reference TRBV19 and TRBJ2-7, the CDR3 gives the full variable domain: DGGITQSPKYLFRKEGQNVTLSCEQNLNHDAMYWYRQDPGQGLRLIYYSQIVNDFQKGDIAEGYSVSREKKESFPLTVTSAQKNPTAFYLCASSITGGRYEQYFGPGTRLTVT.

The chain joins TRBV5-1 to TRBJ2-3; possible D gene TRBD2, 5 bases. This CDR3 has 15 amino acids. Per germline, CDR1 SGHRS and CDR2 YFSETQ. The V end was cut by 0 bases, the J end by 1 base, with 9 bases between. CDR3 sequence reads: CASSLAGRGTDTQYF. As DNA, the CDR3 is TGCGCCAGCAGCTTGGCGGGAAGGGGCACAGATACGCAGTATTTT.

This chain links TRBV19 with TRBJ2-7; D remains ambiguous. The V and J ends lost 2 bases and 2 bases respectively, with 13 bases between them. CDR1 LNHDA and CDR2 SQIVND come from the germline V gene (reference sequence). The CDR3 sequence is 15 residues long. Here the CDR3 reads CASSISPTAAYEQYF. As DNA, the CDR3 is TGTGCCAGTAGTATAAGCCCCACAGCCGCCTACGAGCAGTACTTC. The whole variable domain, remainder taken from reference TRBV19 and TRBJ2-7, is DGGITQSPKYLFRKEGQNVTLSCEQNLNHDAMYWYRQDPGQGLRLIYYSQIVNDFQKGDIAEGYSVSREKKESFPLTVTSAQKNPTAFYLCASSISPTAAYEQYFGPGTRLTVT.

CDR3 amino acids: CASSLYRGGGYTF. CDR3 coding DNA: TGTGCCAGCAGCCTCTACAGGGGAGGCGGCTACACCTTC. J is TRBJ1-2 and V is TRBV7-3; 7 bases agree with TRBD1. CDR1 and CDR2 from the germline V gene are SGHTA and FQGTGA. Trimming at V came to 5 bases and at J to 8 bases, leaving 8 bases not matched to a gene. The CDR3 runs to 13 residues. The full variable domain, rest sourced from reference TRBV7-3 and TRBJ1-2, is GAGVSQTPSNKVTEKGKYVELRCDPISGHTALYWYRQSLGQGPEFLIYFQGTGAADDSGLPNDRFFAVRPEGSVSTLKIQRTERGDSAVYLCASSLYRGGGYTFGSGTRLTVV.

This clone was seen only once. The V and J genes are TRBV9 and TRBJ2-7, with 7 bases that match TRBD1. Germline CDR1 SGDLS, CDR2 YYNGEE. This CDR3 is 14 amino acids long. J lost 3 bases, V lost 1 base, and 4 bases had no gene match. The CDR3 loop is CASSVRAGGYEQYF. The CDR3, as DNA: TGTGCCAGCAGCGTACGAGCAGGGGGCTACGAGCAGTACTTC.